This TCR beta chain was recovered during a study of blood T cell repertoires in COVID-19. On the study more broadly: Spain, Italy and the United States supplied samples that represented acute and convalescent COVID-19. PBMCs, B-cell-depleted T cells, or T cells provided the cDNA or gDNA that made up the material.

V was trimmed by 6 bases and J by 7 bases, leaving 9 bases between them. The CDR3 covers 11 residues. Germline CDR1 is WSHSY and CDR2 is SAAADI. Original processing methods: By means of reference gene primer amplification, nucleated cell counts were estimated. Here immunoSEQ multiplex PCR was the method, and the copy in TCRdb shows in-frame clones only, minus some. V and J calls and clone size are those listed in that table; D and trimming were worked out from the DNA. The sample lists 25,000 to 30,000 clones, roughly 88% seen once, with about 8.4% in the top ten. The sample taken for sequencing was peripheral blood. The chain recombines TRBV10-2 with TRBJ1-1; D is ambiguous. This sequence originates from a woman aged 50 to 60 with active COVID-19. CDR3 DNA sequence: TGCGCCAGCAGAGACACGAATGAAGCTTTCTTT. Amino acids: CASRDTNEAFF.